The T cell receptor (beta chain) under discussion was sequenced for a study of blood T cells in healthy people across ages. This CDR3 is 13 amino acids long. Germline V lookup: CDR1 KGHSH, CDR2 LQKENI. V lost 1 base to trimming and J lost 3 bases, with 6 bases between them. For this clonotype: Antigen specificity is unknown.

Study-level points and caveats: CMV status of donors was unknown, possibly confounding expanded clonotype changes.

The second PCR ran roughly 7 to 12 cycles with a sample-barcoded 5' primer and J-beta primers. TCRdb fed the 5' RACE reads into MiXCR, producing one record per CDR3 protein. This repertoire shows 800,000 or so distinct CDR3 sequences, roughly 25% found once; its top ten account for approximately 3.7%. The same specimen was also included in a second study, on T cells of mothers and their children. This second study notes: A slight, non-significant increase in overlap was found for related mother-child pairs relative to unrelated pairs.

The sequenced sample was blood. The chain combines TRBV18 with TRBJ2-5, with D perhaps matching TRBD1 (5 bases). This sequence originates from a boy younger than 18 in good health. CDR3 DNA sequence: TGTGCCAGCTCACCACAACAGGAAGAGACCCAGTACTTC. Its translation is CASSPQQEETQYF.